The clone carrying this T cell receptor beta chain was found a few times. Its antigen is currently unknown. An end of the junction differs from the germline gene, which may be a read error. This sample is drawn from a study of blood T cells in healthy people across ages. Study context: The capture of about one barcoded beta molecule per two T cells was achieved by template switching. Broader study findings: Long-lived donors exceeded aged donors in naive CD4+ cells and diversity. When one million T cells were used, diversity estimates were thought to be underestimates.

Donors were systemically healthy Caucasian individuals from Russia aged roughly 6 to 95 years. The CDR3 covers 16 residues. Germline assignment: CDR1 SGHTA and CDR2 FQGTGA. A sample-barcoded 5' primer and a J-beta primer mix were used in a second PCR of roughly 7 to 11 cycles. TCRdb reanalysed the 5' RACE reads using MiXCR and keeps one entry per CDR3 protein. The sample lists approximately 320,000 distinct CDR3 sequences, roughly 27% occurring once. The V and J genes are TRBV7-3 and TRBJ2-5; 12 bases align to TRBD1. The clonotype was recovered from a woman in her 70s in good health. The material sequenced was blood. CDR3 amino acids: CASSLMGGTGGDERLF. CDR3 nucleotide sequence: TGTGCCAGCAGCTTAATGGGGGGGACAGGGGGCGATGAGCGGCTCTTC.